This T cell receptor (beta chain) originates from a study of blood T cell repertoires in COVID-19. The overall study: The origin of the acute and convalescent COVID-19 samples was the United States, Italy and Spain. PBMCs, B-cell-depleted T cells, or T cells provided the cDNA or gDNA that made up the material.

Original data processing: Reference gene primer amplification yielded estimated nucleated cell counts. The data were produced by immunoSEQ multiplex PCR, yet TCRdb's version contains in-frame clones alone and is incomplete. The V and J calls and the clone size are those of that table, but D and trimming were determined from the DNA. Among roughly 50,000 clones listed, approximately 90% were seen once. CDR1 is MDHEN, CDR2 SYDVKM, per germline. This CDR3 is 12 amino acids long. Trimming took off 6 bases at V and 1 base at J, with 5 bases between the two ends. The sample was peripheral blood. The rearrangement joins TRBV28 to TRBJ2-3, with D uncertain. The clonotype was recovered from an older man with acute or convalescent COVID-19. The chain's CDR3 is CASSLRTDTQYF. The CDR3 DNA sequence: TGTGCCAGCAGCCTCCGCACAGATACGCAGTATTTT.